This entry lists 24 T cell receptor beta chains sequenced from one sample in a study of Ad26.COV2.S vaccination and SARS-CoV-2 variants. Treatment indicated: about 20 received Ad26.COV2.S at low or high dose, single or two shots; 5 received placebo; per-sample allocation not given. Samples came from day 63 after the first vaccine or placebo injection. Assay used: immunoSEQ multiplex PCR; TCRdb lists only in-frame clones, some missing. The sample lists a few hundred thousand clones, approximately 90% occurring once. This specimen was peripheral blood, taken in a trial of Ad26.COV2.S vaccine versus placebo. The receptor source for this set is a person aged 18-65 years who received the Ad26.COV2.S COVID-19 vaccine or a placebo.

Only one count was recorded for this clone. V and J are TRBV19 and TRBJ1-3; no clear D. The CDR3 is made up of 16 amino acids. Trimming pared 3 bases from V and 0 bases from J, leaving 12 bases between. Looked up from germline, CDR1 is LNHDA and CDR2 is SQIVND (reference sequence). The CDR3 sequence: CASSILGPSSGNTIYF. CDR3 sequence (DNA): TGTGCCAGTAGTATCCTCGGGCCTAGCTCTGGAAACACCATATATTTT.

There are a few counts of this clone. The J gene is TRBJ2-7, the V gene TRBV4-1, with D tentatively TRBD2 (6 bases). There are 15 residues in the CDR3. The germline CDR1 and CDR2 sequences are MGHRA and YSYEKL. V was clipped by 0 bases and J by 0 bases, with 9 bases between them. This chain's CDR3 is CASSQEVAASYEQYF. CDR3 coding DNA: TGCGCCAGCAGCCAAGAAGTAGCGGCCTCCTACGAGCAGTACTTC.

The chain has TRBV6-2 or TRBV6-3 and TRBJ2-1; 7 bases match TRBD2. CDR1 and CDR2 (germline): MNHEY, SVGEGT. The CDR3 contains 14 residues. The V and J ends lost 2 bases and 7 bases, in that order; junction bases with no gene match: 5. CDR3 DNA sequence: TGTGCCAGCAGTTACCGGACCGGGGGGAATGAGCAGTTCTTC. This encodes CASSYRTGGNEQFF.

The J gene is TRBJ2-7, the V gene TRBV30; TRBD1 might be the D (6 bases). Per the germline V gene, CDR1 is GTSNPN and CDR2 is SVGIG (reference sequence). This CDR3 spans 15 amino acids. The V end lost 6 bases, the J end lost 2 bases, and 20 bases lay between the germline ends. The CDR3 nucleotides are TGTGCCTGCCTTTCTCGTTCACGGACAGCCTACGAGCAGTACTTC. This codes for CACLSRSRTAYEQYF.

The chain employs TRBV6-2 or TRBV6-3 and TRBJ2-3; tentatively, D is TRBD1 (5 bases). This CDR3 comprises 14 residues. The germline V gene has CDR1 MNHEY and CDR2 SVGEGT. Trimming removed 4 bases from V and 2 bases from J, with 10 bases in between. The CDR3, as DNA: TGTGCCAGCAGTTTTCAGGGCAACACAGATACGCAGTATTTT. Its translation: CASSFQGNTDTQYF.

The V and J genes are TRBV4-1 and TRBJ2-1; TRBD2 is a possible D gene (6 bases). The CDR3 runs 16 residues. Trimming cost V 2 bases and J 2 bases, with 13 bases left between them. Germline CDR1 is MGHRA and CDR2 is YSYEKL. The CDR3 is CASSQQWAGPYNEQFF. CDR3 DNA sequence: TGCGCCAGCAGCCAACAATGGGCGGGGCCCTACAATGAGCAGTTCTTC.

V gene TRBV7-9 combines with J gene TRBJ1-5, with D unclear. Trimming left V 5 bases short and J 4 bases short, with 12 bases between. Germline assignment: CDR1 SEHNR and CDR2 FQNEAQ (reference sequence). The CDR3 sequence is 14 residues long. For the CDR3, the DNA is TGTGCCAGCAGCCGAGACGTACCTAATCAGCCCCAGCATTTT. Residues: CASSRDVPNQPQHF.

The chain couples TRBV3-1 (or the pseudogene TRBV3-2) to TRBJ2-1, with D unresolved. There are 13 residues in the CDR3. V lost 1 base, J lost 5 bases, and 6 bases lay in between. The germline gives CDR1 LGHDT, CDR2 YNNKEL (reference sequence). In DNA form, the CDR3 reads TGTGCCAGCAGCCAAGGAGTCCACAATGAGCAGTTCTTC. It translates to CASSQGVHNEQFF.

The CDR3 protein is CASSPVTGVYNEQFF. The CDR3 nucleotides read TGTGCCAGCAGTCCCGTGACAGGGGTCTACAATGAGCAGTTCTTC. The V gene is TRBV6-5, the J gene TRBJ2-1, with 8 bases identical to TRBD1. Germline CDR1 MNHEY, CDR2 SVGAGI. The ends lost 5 bases at V and 3 bases at J; junction bases unmatched: 6. The CDR3 sequence is 15 residues long.

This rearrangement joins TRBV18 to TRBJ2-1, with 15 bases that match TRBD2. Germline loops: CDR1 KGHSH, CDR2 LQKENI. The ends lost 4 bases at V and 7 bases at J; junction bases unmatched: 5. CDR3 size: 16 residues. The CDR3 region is CASSRTSGGAFNEQFF. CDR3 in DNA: TGTGCCAGCTCACGGACTAGCGGGGGGGCCTTTAATGAGCAGTTCTTC. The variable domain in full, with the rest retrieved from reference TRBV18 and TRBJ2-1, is NAGVMQNPRHLVRRRGQEARLRCSPMKGHSHVYWYRQLPEEGLKFMVYLQKENIIDESGMPKERFSAEFPKEGPSILRIQQVVRGDSAAYFCASSRTSGGAFNEQFFGPGTRLTVL.

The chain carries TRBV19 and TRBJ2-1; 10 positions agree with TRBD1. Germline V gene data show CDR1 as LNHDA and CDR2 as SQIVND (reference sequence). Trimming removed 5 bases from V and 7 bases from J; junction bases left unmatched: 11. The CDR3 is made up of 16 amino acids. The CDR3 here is CASSPAGTGVANEQFF. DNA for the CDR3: TGTGCCAGTAGTCCCGCCGGGACAGGGGTCGCGAATGAGCAGTTCTTC.

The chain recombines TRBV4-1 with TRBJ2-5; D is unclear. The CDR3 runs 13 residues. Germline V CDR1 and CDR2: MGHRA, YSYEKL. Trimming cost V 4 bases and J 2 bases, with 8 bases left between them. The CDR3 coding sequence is TGCGCCAGCAGCCTGGTCATTCAAGAGACCCAGTACTTC. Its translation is CASSLVIQETQYF.

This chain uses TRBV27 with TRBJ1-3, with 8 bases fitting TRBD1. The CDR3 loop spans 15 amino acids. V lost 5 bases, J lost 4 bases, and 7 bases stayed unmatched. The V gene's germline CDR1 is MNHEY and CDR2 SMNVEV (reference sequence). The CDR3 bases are TGTGCCAGCAGTCCATCGACAGGGGCGGGAAACACCATATATTTT. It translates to CASSPSTGAGNTIYF.

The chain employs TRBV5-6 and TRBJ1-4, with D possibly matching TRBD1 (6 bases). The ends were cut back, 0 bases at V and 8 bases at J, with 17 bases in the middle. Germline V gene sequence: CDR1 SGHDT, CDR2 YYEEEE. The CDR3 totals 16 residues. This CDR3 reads CASSLGSTGGNEKLFF. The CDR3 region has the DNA TGTGCCAGCAGCTTGGGGTCGACAGGAGGGAACGAAAAACTGTTTTTT.

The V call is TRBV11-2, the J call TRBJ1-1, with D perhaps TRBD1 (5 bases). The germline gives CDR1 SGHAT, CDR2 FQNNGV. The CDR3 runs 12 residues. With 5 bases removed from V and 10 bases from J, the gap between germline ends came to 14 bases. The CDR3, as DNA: TGTGCCAGCAGCATCCCTTGGGGGGGAGCTTTCTTT. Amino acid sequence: CASSIPWGGAFF.

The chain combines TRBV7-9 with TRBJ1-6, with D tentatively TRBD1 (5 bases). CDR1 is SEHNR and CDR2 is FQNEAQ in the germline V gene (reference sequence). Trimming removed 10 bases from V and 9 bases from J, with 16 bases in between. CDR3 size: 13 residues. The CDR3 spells CATPGPRGSPLHF. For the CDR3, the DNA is TGTGCCACCCCGGGGCCTAGGGGTTCACCCCTCCACTTT. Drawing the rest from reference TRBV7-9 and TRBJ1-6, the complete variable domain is DTGVSQNPRHKITKRGQNVTFRCDPISEHNRLYWYRQTLGQGPEFLTYFQNEAQLEKSRLLSDRFSAERPKGSFSTLEIQRTEQGDSAMYLCATPGPRGSPLHFGNGTRLTVT.

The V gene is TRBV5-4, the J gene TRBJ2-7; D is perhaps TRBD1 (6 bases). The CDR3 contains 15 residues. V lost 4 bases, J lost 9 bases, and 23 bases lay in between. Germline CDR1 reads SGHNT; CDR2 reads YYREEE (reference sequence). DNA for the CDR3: TGTGCCAGCAGCCAGGACAGAGGTGTTACTGGGGGGCAGTACTTC. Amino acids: CASSQDRGVTGGQYF. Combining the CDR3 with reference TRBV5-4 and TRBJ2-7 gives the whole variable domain ETGVTQSPTHLIKTRGQQVTLRCSSQSGHNTVSWYQQALGQGPQFIFQYYREEENGRGNFPPRFSGLQFPNYSSELNVNALELDDSALYLCASSQDRGVTGGQYFGPGTRLTVT.

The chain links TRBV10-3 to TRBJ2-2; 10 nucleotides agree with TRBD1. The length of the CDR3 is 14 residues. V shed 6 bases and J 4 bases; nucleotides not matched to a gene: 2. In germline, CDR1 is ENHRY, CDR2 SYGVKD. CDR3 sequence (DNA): TGTGCCATCAGGGGGACAGGGGCCACCGGGGAGCTGTTTTTT. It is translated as CAIRGTGATGELFF.

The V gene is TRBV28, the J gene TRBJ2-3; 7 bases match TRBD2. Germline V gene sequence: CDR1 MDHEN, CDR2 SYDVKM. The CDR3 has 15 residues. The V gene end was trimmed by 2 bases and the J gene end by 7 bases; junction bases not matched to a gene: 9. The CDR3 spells CASSLRLAAVNTQYF. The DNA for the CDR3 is TGTGCCAGCAGTTTACGACTAGCCGCTGTGAATACGCAGTATTTT.

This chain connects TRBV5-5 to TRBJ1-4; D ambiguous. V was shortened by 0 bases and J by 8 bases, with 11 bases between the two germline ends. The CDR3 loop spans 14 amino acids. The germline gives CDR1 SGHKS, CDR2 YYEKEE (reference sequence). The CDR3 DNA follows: TGTGCCAGCAGCTTGGTCGGGTTCGTGGAAAAACTGTTTTTT. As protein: CASSLVGFVEKLFF.

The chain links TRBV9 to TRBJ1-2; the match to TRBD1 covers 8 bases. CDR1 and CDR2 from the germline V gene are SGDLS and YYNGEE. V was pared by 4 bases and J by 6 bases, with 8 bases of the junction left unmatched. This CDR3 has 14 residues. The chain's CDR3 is CASSPQTGVHGYTF. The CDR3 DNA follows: TGTGCCAGCAGCCCCCAGACAGGGGTACATGGCTACACCTTC. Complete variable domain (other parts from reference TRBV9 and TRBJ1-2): DSGVTQTPKHLITATGQRVTLRCSPRSGDLSVYWYQQSLDQGLQFLIQYYNGEERAKGNILERFSAQQFPDLHSELNLSSLELGDSALYFCASSPQTGVHGYTFGSGTRLTVV.

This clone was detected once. For the CDR3, the DNA is TGTGCCAGCAGGGCAGGGGAAGGGGAATACAATGAGCAGTTCTTC. It is translated as CASRAGEGEYNEQFF. This chain links TRBV9 with TRBJ2-1; the D gene is possibly TRBD1 (6 bases). V lost 5 bases and J lost 4, with 16 bases in between. CDR1 is SGDLS and CDR2 is YYNGEE in the germline V gene. This CDR3 is 15 amino acids long.

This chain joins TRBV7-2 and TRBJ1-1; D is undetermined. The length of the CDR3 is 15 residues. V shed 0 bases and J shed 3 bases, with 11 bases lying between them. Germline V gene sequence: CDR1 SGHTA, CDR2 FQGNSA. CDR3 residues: CASSLAKGADTEAFF. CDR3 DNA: TGTGCCAGCAGCTTAGCGAAAGGAGCGGACACTGAAGCTTTCTTT.

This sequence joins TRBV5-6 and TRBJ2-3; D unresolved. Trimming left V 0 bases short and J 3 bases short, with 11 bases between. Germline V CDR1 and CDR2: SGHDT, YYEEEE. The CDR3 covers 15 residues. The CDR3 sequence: CASSLEGRRTDTQYF. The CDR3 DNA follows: TGTGCCAGCAGCTTGGAAGGCAGGAGAACAGATACGCAGTATTTT. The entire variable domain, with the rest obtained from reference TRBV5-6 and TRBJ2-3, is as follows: DAGVTQSPTHLIKTRGQQVTLRCSPKSGHDTVSWYQQALGQGPQFIFQYYEEEERQRGNFPDRFSGHQFPNYSSELNVNALLLGDSALYLCASSLEGRRTDTQYFGPGTRLTVL.